One T cell receptor beta chain is described in this entry. Antigen specificity is unknown. These data come from a study of cytomegalovirus exposure and HLA in healthy donors. Study results and caveats: The study labeled fewer than 200 TCR beta chains cytomegalovirus-associated. Later, TCR association rates were found to vary by HLA locus, highest for DRB1 and lowest for HLA-C.

Germline V gives CDR1 SNHLY, CDR2 FYNNEI. The CDR3 has 14 amino acids. V lost 8 bases to trimming and J lost 8 bases; unmatched junction nucleotides: 10. Amplification used 60 Vbeta primers and 13 Jbeta primers. Study processing details: Later analysis identified tens of millions of unique TCR beta chains, roughly 11 million shared. Assay: immunoSEQ multiplex PCR; the TCRdb copy retains only in-frame clones and omits some. V, J and clone size are taken as reported in that table, and D and trimming were inferred from the DNA itself. The data contain 200,000 to 250,000 clones, about 80% of them seen just once; the ten biggest clones take up less than 3.5%.

The rearrangement links TRBV2 to TRBJ1-4; 8 bases line up with TRBD1. The TCR sequence derives from a woman aged 60-75 years in good health and CMV-seropositive. The sequencing sample was made of PBMCs. The CDR3 DNA sequence: TGTGCCAGCGGGGGGAGACAGGGGAACGAAAAACTGTTTTTT. Protein: CASGGRQGNEKLFF.